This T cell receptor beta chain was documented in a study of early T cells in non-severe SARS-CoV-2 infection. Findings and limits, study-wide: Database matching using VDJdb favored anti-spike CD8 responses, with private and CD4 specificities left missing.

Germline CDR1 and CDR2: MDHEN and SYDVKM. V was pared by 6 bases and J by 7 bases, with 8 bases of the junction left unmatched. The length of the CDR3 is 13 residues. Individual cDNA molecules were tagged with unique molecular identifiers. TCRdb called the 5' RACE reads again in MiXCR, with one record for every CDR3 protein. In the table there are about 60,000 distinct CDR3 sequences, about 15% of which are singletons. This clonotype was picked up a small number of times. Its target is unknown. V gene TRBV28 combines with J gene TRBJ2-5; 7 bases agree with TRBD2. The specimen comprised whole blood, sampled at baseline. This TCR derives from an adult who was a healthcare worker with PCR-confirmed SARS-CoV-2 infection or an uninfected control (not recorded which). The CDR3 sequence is CASRTPPGGTQYF. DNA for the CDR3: TGTGCCAGCAGAACTCCACCGGGGGGGACCCAGTACTTC.